The sequence of this T cell receptor (beta chain) was determined in a study of long-term antiretroviral therapy in people with HIV. Study information: About a decade before 2015, the earliest samples were taken when ART was typically delayed.

With V trimmed by 5 bases and J by 6 bases, 7 bases remained unmatched. The CDR3 covers 14 residues. Germline assignment: CDR1 MGHRA and CDR2 YSYEKL. It was version v3.0 of the immunoSEQ assay that was run at survey level. TCRdb's table, derived via immunoSEQ multiplex PCR, lists solely in-frame clones and lacks some. The top ten hold 28% of the sample, which has 14,000 or so clones, under 80% seen once. The material sequenced was unsorted PBMCs, taken 3.1 years after starting antiretroviral therapy. This TCR was sampled from a man aged 40-49 years with HIV. J is TRBJ1-1 and V is TRBV4-1, with 9 nucleotides matching TRBD1. Written as DNA, the CDR3 is TGCGCCAGCAGCAACCCGGGACAGGGTCCTGAAGCTTTCTTT. This encodes CASSNPGQGPEAFF.